This T cell receptor (beta chain) is from a study of identical twins. One entry per CDR3 protein, called by TCRdb with MiXCR from the 5' RACE reads. The data show roughly 570,000 distinct CDR3 sequences, 9% to 10% seen once. The sample holds many counts of this clonotype. The same sample was also used in a study of yellow fever vaccine responses in identical twins.

Sequenced: PBMCs. This TCR was recovered from a woman aged 18-29 years in good health.

The CDR3 region has the DNA TGTGCCAGCAGCTCCTTACTAGCGGAGGCGGACAATGAGCAGTTCTTC. The encoded protein is CASSSLLAEADNEQFF. The chain recombines TRBV5-6 with TRBJ2-1; 8 bases agree with TRBD2. The V gene end was trimmed by 3 bases and the J gene end by 5 bases; junction bases not matched to a gene: 10. Per germline, CDR1 SGHDT and CDR2 YYEEEE. The CDR3 runs to 16 residues.